This is a list of T cell receptor beta chains from one sample in a study of blood T cell repertoires in COVID-19. Assay: immunoSEQ multiplex PCR; the TCRdb copy retains only in-frame clones and omits some. The data show about 290,000 clones, 89% seen once. The source material was peripheral blood. These receptors all stem from a woman aged 25 to 39 with COVID-19, enrolled during active disease. The CDR3 runs from the conserved cysteine through the conserved F or W. The D gene is left open where the match is weak. Not all rows give a size; the values are once, few, many and, for expanded clones, a class.

>TRBJ2-1|NA|NA|TRBV5-1
CASSLVGTNYNEQFF
TGCGCCAGCAGCTTGGTTGGGACAAACTACAATGAGCAGTTCTTC
>TRBJ2-1|NA|NA|TRBV4-1
CASSQDAPVEQFF
TGCGCCAGCAGCCAAGATGCGCCGGTTGAGCAGTTCTTC
>TRBJ2-5|NA|NA|TRBV18
CASSSGRGETQYF
TGTGCCAGCTCGTCAGGGCGGGGAGAGACCCAGTACTTC
>TRBJ1-1|once|NA|TRBV19
CASRSGGGTLNTEAFF
TGTGCCAGTAGGTCCGGGGGAGGTACCTTGAACACTGAAGCTTTCTTT
>TRBJ2-3|NA|TRBD2|TRBV2
CASSYPTSGGAGEYVDTQYF
TGTGCCAGCAGCTATCCGACTAGCGGGGGGGCCGGGGAGTATGTAGATACGCAGTATTTT
>TRBJ1-1|NA|TRBD1|TRBV6-6
CASSTEGTEYNTEAFF
TGTGCCAGCAGTACGGAGGGGACAGAATATAACACTGAAGCTTTCTTT
>TRBJ2-4|NA|TRBD2|TRBV2
CASRATGLAGIQYF
TGTGCCAGCAGGGCAACCGGACTAGCGGGCATTCAGTACTTC
>TRBJ2-5|NA|NA|TRBV12-3/TRBV12-4
CASSLDSQETQYF
TGTGCCAGCAGTTTGGACAGCCAAGAGACCCAGTACTTC
>TRBJ1-6|NA|TRBD1|TRBV7-8
CASSSRQGLWASPLHF
TGTGCCAGCAGCTCCAGACAGGGCCTATGGGCGTCACCCCTCCACTTT
>TRBJ2-3|once|NA|TRBV19
CASTLWGGATDTQYF
TGTGCCAGTACCCTCTGGGGGGGGGCCACAGATACGCAGTATTTT
>TRBJ1-1|once|TRBD1|TRBV9
CASSEAGGTTGPVF
TGTGCCAGCAGCGAAGCAGGGGGCACGACGGGCCCCGTATTT